This entry describes one TCR beta chain. The antigen remains unidentified. The CDR3 consists of 14 residues. Germline V gene lookup returns CDR1 GTSNPN and CDR2 SVGIG (reference sequence). Between the trimmed V and J ends, which lost 0 bases and 8 bases, there was a span of 13 bases. The data are from a study of cytomegalovirus exposure and HLA in healthy donors. Study conclusions and caveats: Among CMV-associated TCR beta chains, most appeared HLA-restricted in a later analysis.

Primers included in the PCR were 60 Vbeta and 13 Jbeta primers. Measured with immunoSEQ multiplex PCR; TCRdb has only the in-frame clones, and not every one. There are roughly 140,000 clones in the sample; 70% to 80% occur only once, and 3.5% lies in the top ten. This TCR was recovered from a human donor in good health. The genes are TRBV30 and TRBJ1-4; a weak D match, TRBD1 (5 bases). Sequenced material: PBMCs. The CDR3 loop reads CAWSVRGSGEKLFF. DNA for the CDR3: TGTGCCTGGAGTGTACGGGGGTCGGGGGAAAAACTGTTTTTT.